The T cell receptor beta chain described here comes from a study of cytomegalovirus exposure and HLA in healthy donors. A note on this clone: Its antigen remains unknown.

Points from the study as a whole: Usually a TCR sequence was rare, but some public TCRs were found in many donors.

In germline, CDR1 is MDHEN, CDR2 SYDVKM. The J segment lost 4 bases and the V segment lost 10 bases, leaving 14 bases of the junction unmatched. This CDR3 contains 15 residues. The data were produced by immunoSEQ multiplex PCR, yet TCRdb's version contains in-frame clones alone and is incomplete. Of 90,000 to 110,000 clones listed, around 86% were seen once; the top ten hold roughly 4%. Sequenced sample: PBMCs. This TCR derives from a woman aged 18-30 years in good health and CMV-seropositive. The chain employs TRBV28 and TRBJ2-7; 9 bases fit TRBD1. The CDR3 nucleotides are TGTGCCACCGAGGCCGGGGACAGGGCAGGGTACGAGCAGTACTTC. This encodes CATEAGDRAGYEQYF.